This TCR beta chain appears in the sequencing data of a study of spatial heterogeneity in lung cancer. TCRdb passed the 5' RACE reads through MiXCR, listing each CDR3 protein once. The table lists about 40,000 distinct CDR3 sequences, about 5.2% of them singletons. The sample's time point: sample taken at primary tumor resection. This clonotype has ten or more counts. V shed 3 bases and J shed 4 bases, with 7 bases lying between them. Germline CDR1 is LNHNV and CDR2 is YYDKDF (reference sequence). The length of the CDR3 is 13 residues. Source: PBMCs, taken at surgery. The sequence was collected from a female donor with early-stage non-small cell lung cancer. The chain recombines TRBV15 with TRBJ2-1; D gene unclear. CDR3 residues: CATSRVPYNEQFF. The CDR3 coding sequence is TGTGCCACCAGCAGGGTCCCTTACAATGAGCAGTTCTTC.